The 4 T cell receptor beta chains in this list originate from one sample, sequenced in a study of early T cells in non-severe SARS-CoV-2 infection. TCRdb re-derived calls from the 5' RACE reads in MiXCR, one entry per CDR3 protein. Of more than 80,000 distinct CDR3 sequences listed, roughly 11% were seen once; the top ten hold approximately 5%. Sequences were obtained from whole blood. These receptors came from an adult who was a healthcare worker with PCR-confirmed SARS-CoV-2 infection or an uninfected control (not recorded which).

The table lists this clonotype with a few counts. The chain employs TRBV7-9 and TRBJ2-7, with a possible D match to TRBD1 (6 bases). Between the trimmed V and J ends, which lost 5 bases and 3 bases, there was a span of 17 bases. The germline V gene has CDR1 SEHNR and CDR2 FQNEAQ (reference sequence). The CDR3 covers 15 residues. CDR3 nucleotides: TGTGCCAGCAGCCTCCCGAACAGGGAATACTACGAGCAGTACTTC. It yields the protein CASSLPNREYYEQYF.

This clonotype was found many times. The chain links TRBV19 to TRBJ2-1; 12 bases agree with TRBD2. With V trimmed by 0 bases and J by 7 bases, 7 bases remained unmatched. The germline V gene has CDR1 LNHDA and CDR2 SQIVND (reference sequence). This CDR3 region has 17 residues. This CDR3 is CASSIDPSGRAGNEQFF. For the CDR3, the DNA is TGTGCCAGTAGTATAGATCCTAGCGGGAGGGCGGGAAATGAGCAGTTCTTC.

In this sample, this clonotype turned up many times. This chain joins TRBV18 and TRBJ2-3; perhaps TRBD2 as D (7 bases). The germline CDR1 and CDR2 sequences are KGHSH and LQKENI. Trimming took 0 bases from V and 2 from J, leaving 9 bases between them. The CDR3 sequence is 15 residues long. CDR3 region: CASSPPAGATDTQYF. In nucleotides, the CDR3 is TGTGCCAGCTCACCACCTGCGGGGGCCACAGATACGCAGTATTTT. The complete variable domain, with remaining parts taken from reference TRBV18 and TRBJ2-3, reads NAGVMQNPRHLVRRRGQEARLRCSPMKGHSHVYWYRQLPEEGLKFMVYLQKENIIDESGMPKERFSAEFPKEGPSILRIQQVVRGDSAAYFCASSPPAGATDTQYFGPGTRLTVL.

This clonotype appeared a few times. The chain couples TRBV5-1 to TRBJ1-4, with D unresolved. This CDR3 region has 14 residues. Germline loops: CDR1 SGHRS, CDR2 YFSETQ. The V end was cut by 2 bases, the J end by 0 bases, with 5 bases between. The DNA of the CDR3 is TGCGCCAGCAGCTTTGGGGCAACTAATGAAAAACTGTTTTTT. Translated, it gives CASSFGATNEKLFF. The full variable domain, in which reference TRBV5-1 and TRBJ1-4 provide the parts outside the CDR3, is KAGVTQTPRYLIKTRGQQVTLSCSPISGHRSVSWYQQTPGQGLQFLFEYFSETQRNKGNFPGRFSGRQFSNSRSEMNVSTLELGDSALYLCASSFGATNEKLFFGSGTQLSVL.